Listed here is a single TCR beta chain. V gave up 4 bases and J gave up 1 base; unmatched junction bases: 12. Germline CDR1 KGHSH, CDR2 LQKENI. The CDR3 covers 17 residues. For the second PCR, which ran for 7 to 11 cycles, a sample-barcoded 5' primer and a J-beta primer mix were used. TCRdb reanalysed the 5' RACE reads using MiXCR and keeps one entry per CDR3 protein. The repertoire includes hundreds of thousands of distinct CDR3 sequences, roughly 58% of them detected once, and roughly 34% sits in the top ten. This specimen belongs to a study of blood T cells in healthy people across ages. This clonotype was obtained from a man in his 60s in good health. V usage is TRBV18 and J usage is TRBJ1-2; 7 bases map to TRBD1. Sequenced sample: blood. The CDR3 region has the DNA TGTGCCAGCTCACAATTACGGCCAAGACAGGGTAACTATGGCTACACCTTC. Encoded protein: CASSQLRPRQGNYGYTF.